The rows below give T cell receptor beta chains drawn from one sample of a study of early T cells in non-severe SARS-CoV-2 infection. TCRdb re-called the 5' RACE reads with MiXCR, one entry per CDR3 protein. The sample lists about 69,000 distinct CDR3 sequences, over 10% occurring once. The source material was whole blood, sampled at baseline. The receptors were sampled from an adult who was a healthcare worker with PCR-confirmed SARS-CoV-2 infection or an uninfected control (not recorded which). Both conserved end residues are part of each CDR3.

TRBJ2-1 | TRBV6-2/TRBV6-3 | CASSYKGGGAYNEQFF
TRBJ2-2 | TRBV19 | CASSIVIWTGELFF
TRBJ2-2 | TRBV9 | CASSPRQGLNTGELFF
TRBJ2-2 | TRBV5-4 | CASSLAGITSTGELFF
TRBJ1-5 | TRBV20-1 | CSAQADSNQPQHF
TRBJ1-2 | TRBV7-9 | CASRLDSNRGYTF
TRBJ2-1 | TRBV5-1 | CASSPSTSGYNEQFF
TRBJ2-3 | TRBV6-5 | CASSSGGWSDTQYF
TRBJ1-6 | TRBV7-9 | CALQGGGSPLHF
TRBJ2-7 | TRBV11-2 | CASSLVQGSLIQYF
TRBJ1-4 | TRBV4-1 | CASSQQARGEKLFF